The rows below give T cell receptor beta chains drawn from one sample of a study of CD4 and CD8 cells across lung adenocarcinoma regions. TCRdb passed the PCR reads through MiXCR, listing each CDR3 protein once. The sample records some 20,000 distinct CDR3 sequences, 46% being singletons. Sequenced sample: CD4+ T cells from the margin of a lung tumor. Source of these receptors: a male donor with lung adenocarcinoma. The CD4 and CD8 labels of this study may be unreliable. CDR3s include the opening cysteine and the closing phenylalanine or tryptophan. A D gene is named only where the DNA matches it firmly. Clone sizes are given selectively: once, few, many, or a class where the clone is expanded.

CDR3aa: CASSVGVYGYTF
CDR3nt: TGTGCCAGCAGCGTGGGGGTCTATGGCTACACCTTC
v_gene: TRBV6-1
j_gene: TRBJ1-2
len: 12
abundance: .
d_gene: .

CDR3aa: CASSIQGLAEETQYF
CDR3nt: TGTGCCAGCAGTATTCAGGGGTTAGCAGAAGAGACCCAGTACTTC
v_gene: TRBV6-1
j_gene: TRBJ2-5
len: 15
abundance: medium-sized
d_gene: .

CDR3aa: CASSPQGQSYNEQYF
CDR3nt: TGTGCCAGCAGCCCACAGGGGCAAAGCTACAATGAGCAGTACTTC
v_gene: TRBV9
j_gene: TRBJ2-7
len: 15
abundance: .
d_gene: TRBD1

CDR3aa: CASSPRSGANVLTF
CDR3nt: TGCGCCAGCAGCCCTCGCTCTGGGGCCAACGTCCTGACTTTC
v_gene: TRBV4-1
j_gene: TRBJ2-6
len: 14
abundance: many
d_gene: .

CDR3aa: CASSEGGYSYNEQFF
CDR3nt: TGTGCCAGCAGTGAAGGGGGTTACTCCTACAATGAGCAGTTCTTC
v_gene: TRBV6-1
j_gene: TRBJ2-1
len: 15
abundance: few
d_gene: .

CDR3aa: CASSGGVGNTGELFF
CDR3nt: TGTGCCAGCAGCGGGGGAGTGGGGAACACCGGGGAGCTGTTTTTT
v_gene: TRBV7-3
j_gene: TRBJ2-2
len: 15
abundance: .
d_gene: .

CDR3aa: CASRTSDFEQFF
CDR3nt: TGTGCCAGCAGAACTAGTGATTTTGAGCAGTTCTTC
v_gene: TRBV6-1
j_gene: TRBJ2-1
len: 12
abundance: .
d_gene: .

CDR3aa: CASTGVGGENIQYF
CDR3nt: TGCGCCAGCACGGGGGTGGGAGGCGAAAACATTCAGTACTTT
v_gene: TRBV10-2
j_gene: TRBJ2-4
len: 14
abundance: .
d_gene: .

CDR3aa: CASSLKAADTQYF
CDR3nt: TGTGCCTCGAGTTTGAAAGCCGCAGATACGCAGTACTTC
v_gene: TRBV27
j_gene: TRBJ2-7
len: 13
abundance: .
d_gene: .

CDR3aa: CASSPRSGSYNEQFF
CDR3nt: TGTGCCAGCAGCCCAAGAAGCGGGAGTTACAATGAGCAGTTCTTC
v_gene: TRBV7-8
j_gene: TRBJ2-1
len: 15
abundance: .
d_gene: TRBD2

CDR3aa: CASSEVPGLGRETQYF
CDR3nt: TGTGCCAGCAGTGAGGTTCCCGGACTAGGGAGGGAGACCCAGTACTTC
v_gene: TRBV6-1
j_gene: TRBJ2-5
len: 16
abundance: large
d_gene: TRBD2

CDR3aa: CAGGDGGGGPDTQYF
CDR3nt: TGTGCCGGGGGTGACGGGGGCGGGGGCCCAGATACCCAGTATTTC
v_gene: TRBV6-4
j_gene: TRBJ2-5
len: 15
abundance: .
d_gene: .

CDR3aa: CASSGPSSGSYEQYF
CDR3nt: TGTGCCAGCAGCGGACCCTCTAGCGGGAGTTACGAGCAGTACTTC
v_gene: TRBV9
j_gene: TRBJ2-7
len: 15
abundance: many
d_gene: TRBD2

CDR3aa: CSASLAGYYEQFF
CDR3nt: TGCAGTGCGTCCCTAGCGGGGTACTATGAGCAGTTCTTC
v_gene: TRBV20-1
j_gene: TRBJ2-1
len: 13
abundance: many
d_gene: TRBD2

CDR3aa: CASSDTSGGTDTQYF
CDR3nt: TGCGCCAGCAGTGATACTAGCGGGGGTACAGATACGCAGTATTTT
v_gene: TRBV10-1
j_gene: TRBJ2-3
len: 15
abundance: medium-sized
d_gene: TRBD2

CDR3aa: CASSLSDSLREQFF
CDR3nt: TGTGCCAGCAGCCTTTCGGACAGCCTCAGGGAGCAGTTCTTC
v_gene: TRBV7-6
j_gene: TRBJ2-1
len: 14
abundance: many
d_gene: .

CDR3aa: CASKKREGQTGELFF
CDR3nt: TGCGCCAGCAAAAAGCGGGAGGGCCAAACCGGGGAGCTGTTTTTT
v_gene: TRBV10-2
j_gene: TRBJ2-2
len: 15
abundance: many
d_gene: TRBD2

CDR3aa: CASSPTSGGANVLTF
CDR3nt: TGTGCCAGCAGTCCTACCTCGGGGGGGGCCAACGTCCTGACTTTC
v_gene: TRBV28
j_gene: TRBJ2-6
len: 15
abundance: many
d_gene: .

CDR3aa: CASVGPGFEQFF
CDR3nt: TGTGCCAGCGTGGGACCAGGGTTTGAGCAGTTCTTC
v_gene: TRBV6-1
j_gene: TRBJ2-1
len: 12
abundance: large
d_gene: .

CDR3aa: CASGSGSHNEQFF
CDR3nt: TGTGCCAGCGGTAGCGGGAGCCACAATGAGCAGTTCTTC
v_gene: TRBV6-1
j_gene: TRBJ2-1
len: 13
abundance: .
d_gene: TRBD2

CDR3aa: CASRLQAGITDKLFF
CDR3nt: TGTGCCAGCAGACTCCAGGCCGGAATTACCGATAAGCTGTTTTTT
v_gene: TRBV6-1
j_gene: TRBJ2-2
len: 15
abundance: .
d_gene: .

CDR3aa: CASRQAGELFF
CDR3nt: TGTGCCAGCAGACAGGCCGGGGAGCTGTTTTTT
v_gene: TRBV6-1
j_gene: TRBJ2-2
len: 11
abundance: many
d_gene: .

CDR3aa: CAVLAVNTDELFF
CDR3nt: TGTGCCGTACTAGCGGTGAACACCGATGAGCTGTTTTTT
v_gene: TRBV10-3
j_gene: TRBJ2-2
len: 13
abundance: .
d_gene: TRBD2

CDR3aa: CAGVGDSHKDTQYF
CDR3nt: TGTGCGGGGGTAGGGGACTCTCACAAAGATACGCAGTACTTC
v_gene: TRBV12-5
j_gene: TRBJ2-7
len: 14
abundance: .
d_gene: .

CDR3aa: CASSQGAGGILNEQFF
CDR3nt: TGCGCCAGCAGCCAAGGCGCGGGGGGGATACTAAATGAGCAGTTCTTC
v_gene: TRBV4-1
j_gene: TRBJ2-1
len: 16
abundance: .
d_gene: TRBD2

CDR3aa: CASNNRDNLAEQYF
CDR3nt: TGTGCCAGCAATAACCGGGACAATCTCGCCGAGCAGTACTTC
v_gene: TRBV28
j_gene: TRBJ2-7
len: 14
abundance: many
d_gene: .

CDR3aa: CASRDRMYGYEQYF
CDR3nt: TGTGCCAGCAGGGACAGGATGTACGGCTACGAGCAGTACTTC
v_gene: TRBV6-1
j_gene: TRBJ2-7
len: 14
abundance: many
d_gene: TRBD1

CDR3aa: CASSNTGPETQYF
CDR3nt: TGTGCCAGCAGTAACACAGGCCCAGAGACGCAGTACTTC
v_gene: TRBV25-1
j_gene: TRBJ2-5
len: 13
abundance: .
d_gene: .

CDR3aa: CASSPTSGSLGDTQYF
CDR3nt: TGTGCCAGCAGCCCCACTAGCGGGAGTTTGGGAGATACGCAGTATTTT
v_gene: TRBV3-1
j_gene: TRBJ2-3
len: 16
abundance: few
d_gene: TRBD2

CDR3aa: CASLRDRSYNEQFF
CDR3nt: TGTGCCAGCCTCCGGGACCGGTCCTACAATGAGCAGTTCTTC
v_gene: TRBV6-2/TRBV6-3
j_gene: TRBJ2-1
len: 14
abundance: few
d_gene: .

CDR3aa: CATSRAGAAESTDTQYF
CDR3nt: TGTGCCACCAGCAGAGCTGGGGCAGCGGAATCCACAGATACGCAGTATTTT
v_gene: TRBV15
j_gene: TRBJ2-3
len: 17
abundance: few
d_gene: .

CDR3aa: CASSSELAYEQYF
CDR3nt: TGTGCCAGCAGTTCTGAACTCGCCTACGAGCAGTACTTC
v_gene: TRBV27
j_gene: TRBJ2-7
len: 13
abundance: many
d_gene: .

CDR3aa: CASSEALLLEYF
CDR3nt: TGTGCCAGCAGTGAAGCGCTCCTCTTGGAGTACTTC
v_gene: TRBV6-1
j_gene: TRBJ2-7
len: 12
abundance: few
d_gene: .

CDR3aa: CASRQLGGRATDTQYF
CDR3nt: TGTGCCAGCAGGCAACTCGGCGGCCGCGCCACAGATACCCAGTATTTC
v_gene: TRBV4-2
j_gene: TRBJ2-3
len: 16
abundance: once
d_gene: .

CDR3aa: CASRSPEREFNEQFF
CDR3nt: TGTGCCAGCAGGAGCCCCGAGCGGGAGTTCAATGAGCAGTTCTTC
v_gene: TRBV27
j_gene: TRBJ2-1
len: 15
abundance: once
d_gene: TRBD2

CDR3aa: CASSTQAGSRPGELFF
CDR3nt: TGTGCCAGCAGTACCCAAGCTGGGTCGCGTCCCGGGGAGCTGTTTTTT
v_gene: TRBV6-1
j_gene: TRBJ2-2
len: 16
abundance: .
d_gene: .

CDR3aa: CASSSDWSSYNEQFF
CDR3nt: TGTGCCAGCAGCTCGGACTGGTCCTCCTACAATGAGCAGTTCTTC
v_gene: TRBV7-3
j_gene: TRBJ2-1
len: 15
abundance: few
d_gene: .

CDR3aa: CASSQGGMDTEQFF
CDR3nt: TGTGCCAGCAGCCAAGGGGGAATGGACACAGAGCAGTTCTTC
v_gene: TRBV4-2
j_gene: TRBJ2-1
len: 14
abundance: many
d_gene: .

CDR3aa: CATSSGRWGDIQYF
CDR3nt: TGTGCCACCAGCAGCGGGAGATGGGGGGACATTCAGTACTTC
v_gene: TRBV15
j_gene: TRBJ2-4
len: 14
abundance: many
d_gene: .

CDR3aa: CASSQGVGRARNEQFF
CDR3nt: TGTGCCAGCAGCCAAGGGGTCGGGAGGGCCAGGAATGAGCAGTTCTTC
v_gene: TRBV3-1
j_gene: TRBJ2-1
len: 16
abundance: many
d_gene: TRBD2

CDR3aa: CASSTGRGQETQYF
CDR3nt: TGCGCCAGCAGCACCGGACGGGGCCAAGAGACCCAGTACTTC
v_gene: TRBV5-1
j_gene: TRBJ2-5
len: 14
abundance: .
d_gene: .

CDR3aa: CASSDRTGGSINEQFF
CDR3nt: TGTGCCAGCAGCGACCGGACTGGAGGGTCCATCAATGAGCAGTTCTTC
v_gene: TRBV7-9
j_gene: TRBJ2-1
len: 16
abundance: .
d_gene: .

CDR3aa: CGIRGVGAKDTQYF
CDR3nt: TGCGGCATCAGGGGGGTGGGAGCCAAAGACACTCAGTACTTC
v_gene: TRBV10-2
j_gene: TRBJ2-4
len: 14
abundance: .
d_gene: .

CDR3aa: CAGSGGPGADTQYF
CDR3nt: TGCGCCGGGAGCGGGGGCCCAGGGGCAGATACGCAGTATTTC
v_gene: TRBV10-2
j_gene: TRBJ2-3
len: 14
abundance: once
d_gene: TRBD2

CDR3aa: CASSNRQAITSTDEQFF
CDR3nt: TGTGCCAGCAGCAACCGACAGGCCATCACAAGTACGGATGAGCAGTTCTTC
v_gene: TRBV7-2
j_gene: TRBJ2-1
len: 17
abundance: once
d_gene: .

CDR3aa: CASSVGLAGVMGQETQYF
CDR3nt: TGTGCCAGCAGCGTAGGACTAGCGGGAGTCATGGGCCAAGAGACCCAGTACTTC
v_gene: TRBV9
j_gene: TRBJ2-5
len: 18
abundance: many
d_gene: TRBD2

CDR3aa: CASSEVRQGKGTQYF
CDR3nt: TGTGCCAGCAGTGAAGTTCGACAGGGGAAAGGGACCCAGTACTTC
v_gene: TRBV6-1
j_gene: TRBJ2-5
len: 15
abundance: .
d_gene: TRBD1

CDR3aa: CASSHLGGEQFF
CDR3nt: TGCGCCAGCAGCCACTTAGGCGGTGAGCAGTTCTTC
v_gene: TRBV4-1
j_gene: TRBJ2-1
len: 12
abundance: many
d_gene: .

CDR3aa: CASSQDLGQDNEQFF
CDR3nt: TGTGCCAGCAGCCAAGATCTCGGCCAAGACAATGAGCAGTTCTTC
v_gene: TRBV4-2
j_gene: TRBJ2-1
len: 15
abundance: many
d_gene: .

CDR3aa: CASAFGAGGAVDEQFF
CDR3nt: TGCGCCAGCGCTTTCGGAGCGGGAGGGGCGGTGGATGAGCAGTTCTTC
v_gene: TRBV10-1
j_gene: TRBJ2-1
len: 16
abundance: medium-sized
d_gene: TRBD2

CDR3aa: CASRGRGEYGYTF
CDR3nt: TGCGCCAGCAGGGGCAGGGGGGAGTATGGCTACACCTTC
v_gene: TRBV10-2
j_gene: TRBJ1-2
len: 13
abundance: medium-sized
d_gene: TRBD1

CDR3aa: CASSPRLASSYNEQFF
CDR3nt: TGTGCCAGCAGCCCTAGACTAGCGAGCTCCTACAATGAGCAGTTCTTC
v_gene: TRBV12-3/TRBV12-4
j_gene: TRBJ2-1
len: 16
abundance: few
d_gene: TRBD2

CDR3aa: CATSREQISNQPQHF
CDR3nt: TGTGCCACCAGCAGAGAACAGATTAGCAATCAGCCCCAGCATTTT
v_gene: TRBV15
j_gene: TRBJ1-5
len: 15
abundance: .
d_gene: .